The clone carrying this TCR beta chain occurred a few times. Its matching antigen is unknown. This specimen belongs to a study of cytomegalovirus exposure and HLA in healthy donors. Trimming took off 6 bases at V and 1 base at J, with 9 bases between the two ends. This CDR3 is 13 amino acids long. Germline loops: CDR1 MNHNS, CDR2 SASEGT. Study-wide points: V segments that were indistinguishable, TRBV6-2 and TRBV6-3 among them, were omitted from analysis. HLA restriction was apparent for most CMV-associated TCR beta chains in a later analysis.

60 Vbeta and 13 Jbeta primers were used in PCR. Data came from immunoSEQ multiplex PCR; TCRdb stores just in-frame clones and leaves some out. This sample has around 110,000 clones, with roughly four fifths found just once. Source material: PBMCs. The clonotype comes from a young woman in good health and CMV-seronegative. The chain couples TRBV6-1 to TRBJ1-1; D not certain. The CDR3 region is CASRFRQNTEAFF. In DNA, the CDR3 is TGTGCCAGCAGATTCCGACAGAACACTGAAGCTTTCTTT.